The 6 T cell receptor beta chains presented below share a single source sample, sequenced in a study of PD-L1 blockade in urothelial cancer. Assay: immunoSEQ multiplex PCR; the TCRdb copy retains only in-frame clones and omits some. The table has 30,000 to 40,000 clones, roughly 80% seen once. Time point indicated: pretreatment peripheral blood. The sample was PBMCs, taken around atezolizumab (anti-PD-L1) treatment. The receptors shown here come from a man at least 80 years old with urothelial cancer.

This CDR3 is CASSSLGTNEQFF. The CDR3 bases are TGTGCCAGCAGTTCCCTAGGAACCAATGAGCAGTTCTTC. The chain uses TRBV27 and TRBJ2-1; no reliable D call. This CDR3 spans 13 amino acids. The V and J ends lost 4 bases and 6 bases respectively, with 10 bases between them. Germline assignment: CDR1 MNHEY and CDR2 SMNVEV (reference sequence).

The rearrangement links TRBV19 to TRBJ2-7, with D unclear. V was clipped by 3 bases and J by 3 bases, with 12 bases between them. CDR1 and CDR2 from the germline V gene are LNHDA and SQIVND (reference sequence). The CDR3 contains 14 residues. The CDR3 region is CASSIRHADYEQYF. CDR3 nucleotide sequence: TGTGCCAGTAGTATCAGACATGCCGACTACGAGCAGTACTTC.

The CDR3 DNA reads TGTGCCAGCGGATCGACTAGAGGACAAGAGACCCAGTACTTC. It codes for CASGSTRGQETQYF. J is TRBJ2-5 and V is TRBV2; D possibly corresponds to TRBD2 (6 bases). Germline CDR1 SNHLY, CDR2 FYNNEI. V was clipped by 8 bases and J by 2 bases, with 15 bases between them. The CDR3 totals 14 residues.

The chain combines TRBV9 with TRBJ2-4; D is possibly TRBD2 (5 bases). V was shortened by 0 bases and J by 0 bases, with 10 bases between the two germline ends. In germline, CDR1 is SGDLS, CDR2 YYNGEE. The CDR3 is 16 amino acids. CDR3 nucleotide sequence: TGTGCCAGCAGCGTAGGGGGAGAAGGAGCCAAAAACATTCAGTACTTC. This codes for CASSVGGEGAKNIQYF.

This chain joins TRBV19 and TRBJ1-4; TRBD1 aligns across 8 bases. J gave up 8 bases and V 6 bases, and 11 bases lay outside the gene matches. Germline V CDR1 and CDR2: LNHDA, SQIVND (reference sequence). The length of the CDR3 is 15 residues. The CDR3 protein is CASSLPGQGWEKLFF. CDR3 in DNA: TGTGCCAGTAGCCTCCCCGGACAGGGATGGGAAAAACTGTTTTTT. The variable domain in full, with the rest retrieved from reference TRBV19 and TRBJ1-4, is DGGITQSPKYLFRKEGQNVTLSCEQNLNHDAMYWYRQDPGQGLRLIYYSQIVNDFQKGDIAEGYSVSREKKESFPLTVTSAQKNPTAFYLCASSLPGQGWEKLFFGSGTQLSVL.

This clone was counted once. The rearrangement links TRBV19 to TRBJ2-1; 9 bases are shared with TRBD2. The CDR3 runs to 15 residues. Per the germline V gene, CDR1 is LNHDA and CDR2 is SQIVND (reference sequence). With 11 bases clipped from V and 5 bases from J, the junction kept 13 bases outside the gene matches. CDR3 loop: CASRVAGGLHNEQFF. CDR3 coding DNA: TGTGCCTCCCGTGTGGCGGGAGGGCTTCACAATGAGCAGTTCTTC.